These 16 T cell receptor beta chains originate from one sample sequenced in a study of T cells in Graves' hyperthyroidism and ophthalmopathy. Using RNA transcripts as the source, TCR beta CDR3 regions were amplified. The study used the HTBI primer set for a first-round RT-PCR of the TCR CDR3. TCRdb redid the calling of the multiplex PCR reads with MiXCR, one entry per CDR3 protein. The sample lists roughly 700,000 distinct CDR3 sequences; about 35% were seen once. The source material was blood. Receptor source: a woman aged 40-49 years with Graves' hyperthyroidism.

On this clonotype: This may stem from a read error, because a much larger clone lies one nucleotide away. The rearrangement uses TRBV7-9 and TRBJ1-2; D is uncertain. Germline values: CDR1 SEHNR, CDR2 FQNEAQ (reference sequence). Trimming took off 5 bases at V and 4 bases at J, with 17 bases between the two ends. This CDR3 has 15 residues. The CDR3 spells CASSRISEGIYGYTF. The CDR3 nucleotides are TGTGCCAGCAGCCGAATTTCCGAAGGGATCTATGGCTACACCTTC.

A few counts support this clonotype. The chain combines TRBV14 with TRBJ1-2; 8 bases line up with TRBD1. The CDR3 has 15 residues. Germline CDR1 is SGHDN and CDR2 is FVKESK. Trimming cost V 1 base and J 3 bases; bases outside gene matches: 4. The CDR3 nucleotides read TGTGCCAGCAGCCAAGTCCAGGGGGCGTACTATGGCTACACCTTC. Its translation is CASSQVQGAYYGYTF.

In this sample, this clonotype turned up many times. V is TRBV7-8 and J is TRBJ2-5; D gene unclear. Germline V gives CDR1 SGHVS, CDR2 FQNEAQ. The V gene lost 2 bases and the J gene lost 5 bases, with 6 bases spanning the gap. The CDR3 extends over 12 amino acids. Here the CDR3 reads CASSLSAETQYF. The CDR3 bases are TGTGCCAGCAGCTTATCGGCGGAGACCCAGTACTTC.

V usage is TRBV5-4 and J usage is TRBJ2-5, with 15 bases that match TRBD2. V lost 5 bases to trimming and J lost 8 bases; unmatched junction nucleotides: 16. Germline values: CDR1 SGHNT, CDR2 YYREEE (reference sequence). This CDR3 comprises 18 residues. CDR3 nucleotides: TGTGCCAGCAGATCCGGACTAGCGGGAGGGCGAGCGGGAATCACCCAGTACTTC. Its protein is CASRSGLAGGRAGITQYF.

As for this clonotype: The junction and the germline gene differ at one end; a read error may be behind it. The V gene is TRBV6-5, the J gene TRBJ2-7; D could derive from TRBD1 or TRBD2 (6 bases each). There are 16 residues in the CDR3. The germline V gene encodes CDR1 MNHEY and CDR2 SVGAGI. The CDR3 DNA sequence: TGTGCCAGCAGCTCCCTGAGAACGACGGAGGGGGAGGAGCACTACTTC. Encoded protein: CASSSLRTTEGEEHYF.

The genes are TRBV7-2 and TRBJ2-2; D may be TRBD2 (6 bases). V shed 6 bases and J shed 6 bases, with 14 bases lying between them. Germline V gene data show CDR1 as SGHTA and CDR2 as FQGNSA. The CDR3 is 14 amino acids. The CDR3 loop is CASSYGRFPGELFF. In DNA form, the CDR3 reads TGTGCCAGCAGTTATGGGAGGTTTCCCGGGGAGCTGTTTTTT.

This clonotype was picked up many times. This chain links TRBV25-1 with TRBJ2-5; D is possibly TRBD1 or TRBD2 (5 bases each). Trimming removed 0 bases from V and 3 bases from J, with 8 bases in between. The germline gives CDR1 MGHDK, CDR2 SYGVNS. The CDR3 spans 14 residues. The CDR3 reads CASSEYGGEETQYF. For the CDR3, the DNA is TGTGCCAGCAGTGAATATGGGGGAGAAGAGACCCAGTACTTC.

This clonotype was picked up a small number of times. The chain couples TRBV7-2 to TRBJ2-7, with 10 bases identical to TRBD1. The CDR3 is 14 amino acids. The germline gives CDR1 SGHTA, CDR2 FQGNSA. The V gene end was trimmed by 5 bases and the J gene end by 11 bases; junction bases not matched to a gene: 12. The CDR3 DNA reads as TGTGCCAGCAGCGCGATTCGGACAGGGGGGTTAGAGTACTTC. Its translation is CASSAIRTGGLEYF.

At least ten counts were recorded for this clonotype. The chain has TRBV19 and TRBJ1-2; D is possibly TRBD1 (5 bases). The length of the CDR3 is 13 residues. V lost 11 bases, J lost 8 bases, and 21 bases lay in between. Germline V gene data show CDR1 as LNHDA and CDR2 as SQIVND (reference sequence). The CDR3 DNA is TGTGCCGGGTGGGGACCGGGAGCGTTCGGCTACACCTTC. It yields the protein CAGWGPGAFGYTF.

This clonotype was counted ten times or more. The genes are TRBV15 and TRBJ1-1; a weak D match, TRBD1 (5 bases). The germline gives CDR1 LNHNV, CDR2 YYDKDF (reference sequence). V lost 0 bases, J lost 6 bases, and 8 bases lay in between. The CDR3 is 13 residues long. The CDR3 sequence: CATSREPGSEAFF. In DNA, the CDR3 is TGTGCCACCAGCAGAGAGCCAGGGTCTGAAGCTTTCTTT.

With respect to this clonotype: One base away lies a much larger clone, so this may be a sequencing read error. The CDR3 is CAVSESEAGIPYGYTF. DNA for the CDR3: TGTGCCGTCAGTGAGTCTGAGGCCGGGATCCCCTATGGCTACACCTTC. This chain uses TRBV10-3 with TRBJ1-2; no firm D call. The CDR3 sequence is 16 residues long. CDR1 and CDR2 from the germline V gene are ENHRY and SYGVKD.

V is TRBV10-1 and J is TRBJ2-7; D is perhaps TRBD1 (5 bases). Trimming removed 8 bases at V and 5 bases at J, with 16 bases between. Germline assignment: CDR1 WNHNN and CDR2 SYGVQD (reference sequence). This CDR3 contains 13 residues. The CDR3 is CASVARLGHEQYF. The CDR3 DNA reads TGCGCCAGCGTTGCTCGCCTGGGGCACGAGCAGTACTTC.

The chain recombines TRBV12-3 or TRBV12-4 with TRBJ1-2, with a possible D match to TRBD1 (6 bases). V lost 4 bases and J lost 6, with 18 bases in between. The CDR3 spans 15 residues. CDR3 DNA sequence: TGTGCCAGCAGTTACGTTGGGCAGGGGTACGATGGCTACACCTTC. Translation gives CASSYVGQGYDGYTF.

Many counts were recorded for this clonotype. The V and J genes are TRBV2 and TRBJ2-6, with 9 bases fitting TRBD1. CDR3 length: 17 amino acids. Germline V gene data show CDR1 as SNHLY and CDR2 as FYNNEI. The V gene end was trimmed by 4 bases and the J gene end by 0 bases; junction bases not matched to a gene: 4. In DNA, the CDR3 is TGTGCCAGCAGTGTGGGACAGGGCCGCTCTGGGGCCAACGTCCTGACTTTC. It translates to CASSVGQGRSGANVLTF.

The genes are TRBV5-1 and TRBJ2-5, with 8 bases that match TRBD2. There are 16 residues in the CDR3. With V trimmed by 7 bases and J by 2 bases, 13 bases remained unmatched. Germline values: CDR1 SGHRS, CDR2 YFSETQ. The CDR3 DNA is TGCGCCAGCGGATCCGGGAATAGCGGGGCACAAGAGACCCAGTACTTC. It translates to CASGSGNSGAQETQYF.

This clonotype has more than one count but fewer than ten. The chain uses TRBV6-5 and TRBJ1-2; D call uncertain. The V gene's germline CDR1 is MNHEY and CDR2 SVGAGI. The CDR3 is made up of 14 amino acids. Trimming cost V 0 bases and J 2 bases, with 7 bases left between them. The CDR3 here is CASSYSAVNYGYTF. The CDR3 nucleotides read TGTGCCAGCAGTTACTCCGCGGTGAACTATGGCTACACCTTC.